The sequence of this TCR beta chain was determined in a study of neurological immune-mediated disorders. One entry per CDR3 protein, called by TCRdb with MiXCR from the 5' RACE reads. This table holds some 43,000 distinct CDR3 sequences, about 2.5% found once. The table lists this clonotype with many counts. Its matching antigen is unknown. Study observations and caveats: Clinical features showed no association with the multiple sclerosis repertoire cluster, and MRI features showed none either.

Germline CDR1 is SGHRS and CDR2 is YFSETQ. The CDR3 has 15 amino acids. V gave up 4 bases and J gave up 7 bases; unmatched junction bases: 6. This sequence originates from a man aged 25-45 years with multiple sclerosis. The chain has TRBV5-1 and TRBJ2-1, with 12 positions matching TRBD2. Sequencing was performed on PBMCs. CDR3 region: CASSVTSGSGNEQFF. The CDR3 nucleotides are TGCGCCAGCAGCGTGACTAGCGGGAGCGGGAATGAGCAGTTCTTC. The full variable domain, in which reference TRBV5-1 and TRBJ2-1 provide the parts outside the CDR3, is KAGVTQTPRYLIKTRGQQVTLSCSPISGHRSVSWYQQTPGQGLQFLFEYFSETQRNKGNFPGRFSGRQFSNSRSEMNVSTLELGDSALYLCASSVTSGSGNEQFFGPGTRLTVL.